This T cell receptor (beta chain) was sequenced for a study of T cells in Graves' hyperthyroidism and ophthalmopathy. This clonotype was seen a handful of times. Antigen unknown. RNA transcripts gave rise to amplified TCR beta CDR3 regions. When the TCR CDR3 underwent first-round RT-PCR, the HTBI primer set was used. Each CDR3 protein gets one entry after TCRdb re-called the multiplex PCR reads with MiXCR. The sample has around 520,000 distinct CDR3 sequences; roughly a quarter are singletons. Each 10 ml fresh peripheral blood draw supplied the PBMCs. The CDR3 length is 14 residues. Trimming shortened V by 2 bases and J by 7 bases, and 12 bases separated the two germline ends. CDR1 is MNHEY and CDR2 is SVGAGI in the germline V gene. General study points: Among thyroid clonotypes expanded above 0.001, most also appeared in blood.

This clonotype was obtained from a woman in her 30s with Graves' ophthalmopathy. The genes are TRBV6-5 and TRBJ1-5; D not resolved. The sequenced sample was blood. CDR3 region: CASSYGTEGQPQHF. Written as DNA, the CDR3 is TGTGCCAGCAGTTACGGTACAGAAGGCCAGCCCCAGCATTTT.